This entry lists 29 T cell receptor beta chains sequenced from one sample in a study of Ad26.COV2.S vaccination and SARS-CoV-2 variants. This table comes from immunoSEQ multiplex PCR, and its TCRdb copy is limited to in-frame clones, with some not included. The sample has around 300,000 clones; 85% to 90% are singletons. Sample treatment: some 20 received Ad26.COV2.S at low or high dose, single or two shots; 5 received placebo; per-sample allocation not given. All samples were drawn on day 63, counting from the first vaccine or placebo injection. The specimen was peripheral blood, collected in a trial of Ad26.COV2.S vaccine versus placebo. The receptors were sampled from a person aged 18 to 65 who received the Ad26.COV2.S COVID-19 vaccine or a placebo.

The chain employs TRBV19 and TRBJ1-1, with unresolved D. V lost 6 bases, J lost 6 bases, and 17 bases lay in between. Germline-derived CDR1 and CDR2 are LNHDA and SQIVND (reference sequence). The CDR3 is 14 amino acids. As DNA, the CDR3 is TGTGCCAGTAGAAATACTGGGGAACGGGCTGAAGCTTTCTTT. It codes for CASRNTGERAEAFF.

The J gene is TRBJ1-2, the V gene TRBV7-3; D is uncertain. The CDR3 runs 13 residues. Germline values: CDR1 SGHTA, CDR2 FQGTGA. Trimming shortened V by 0 bases and J by 0 bases, and 2 bases separated the two germline ends. The CDR3 region is CASSLTSNYGYTF. The CDR3 DNA sequence: TGTGCCAGCAGCTTAACCTCTAACTATGGCTACACCTTC.

This chain uses TRBV3-1 (or the pseudogene TRBV3-2) with TRBJ2-1; D remains ambiguous. The CDR3 loop spans 15 amino acids. V lost 3 bases, J lost 0 bases, and 9 bases lay in between. Germline V gene sequence: CDR1 LGHDT, CDR2 YNNKEL (reference sequence). The CDR3 spells CASSQDPRSYNEQFF. The CDR3 bases are TGTGCCAGCAGCCAGGATCCGCGCTCCTACAATGAGCAGTTCTTC.

The V call is TRBV6-2 or TRBV6-3, the J call TRBJ2-5; D ambiguous. Germline lookup yields CDR1 MNHEY and CDR2 SVGEGT. The ends were cut back, 0 bases at V and 4 bases at J, with 12 bases in the middle. The CDR3 loop spans 15 amino acids. CDR3 nucleotide sequence: TGTGCCAGCAGTTACTCTGGTAGCCCCACAGAGACCCAGTACTTC. Its protein is CASSYSGSPTETQYF.

V usage is TRBV27 and J usage is TRBJ1-3; D gene unclear. CDR1 is MNHEY, CDR2 SMNVEV, per germline (reference sequence). The CDR3 runs to 15 residues. The V end was cut by 5 bases, the J end by 0 bases, with 11 bases between. The CDR3 loop reads CASSATASSGNTIYF. Here the CDR3 DNA reads TGTGCCAGCAGTGCCACAGCATCCTCTGGAAACACCATATATTTT.

V is TRBV2 and J is TRBJ2-7; D gene uncertain. The CDR3 spans 12 residues. Germline V gene lookup returns CDR1 SNHLY and CDR2 FYNNEI. The V end was cut by 8 bases, the J end by 13 bases, with 21 bases between. CDR3: CASHLGPTRHYV. For the CDR3, the DNA is TGTGCCAGCCATTTGGGCCCGACAAGGCACTACGTC.

This clone has a single count. The rearrangement links TRBV7-9 to TRBJ1-2; the match to TRBD1 covers 12 bases. Germline V gene lookup returns CDR1 SEHNR and CDR2 FQNEAQ (reference sequence). There are 17 residues in the CDR3. Unmatched junction bases numbered 9, after V lost 0 bases and J lost 7 bases. The CDR3, as DNA: TGTGCCAGCAGCTTAGCGAATCGAGGGACAGGGGGCTCTGGCTACACCTTC. This codes for CASSLANRGTGGSGYTF.

The chain couples TRBV2 to TRBJ2-2; no firm D call. The ends were cut back, 8 bases at V and 6 bases at J, with 13 bases in the middle. Germline loops: CDR1 SNHLY, CDR2 FYNNEI. The CDR3 length is 13 residues. CDR3 protein: CASSWYVAGELFF. CDR3 coding DNA: TGTGCCAGCTCGTGGTACGTGGCCGGGGAGCTGTTTTTT.

The genes are TRBV30 and TRBJ1-1; tentative D call: TRBD1 (5 bases). The V end lost 4 bases, the J end lost 4 bases, and 19 bases lay between the germline ends. The CDR3 length is 15 residues. CDR1 and CDR2 from the germline V gene are GTSNPN and SVGIG (reference sequence). CDR3 DNA sequence: TGTGCCTGGAACGGATCGCCAAGGGGAGGCACTGAAGCTTTCTTT. This encodes CAWNGSPRGGTEAFF.

This rearrangement joins TRBV5-1 to TRBJ2-2, with TRBD2 identical over 11 bases. The length of the CDR3 is 16 residues. The germline CDR1 and CDR2 sequences are SGHRS and YFSETQ. V shed 0 bases, J shed 5 bases, and the junction held 3 bases outside the gene matches. The CDR3 sequence: CASSLGTSGYTGELFF. Written as DNA, the CDR3 is TGCGCCAGCAGCTTGGGGACTAGCGGGTATACCGGGGAGCTGTTTTTT.

The sample holds one count of this clone. The chain recombines TRBV7-9 with TRBJ2-2; D is undetermined. Trimming cost V 7 bases and J 0 bases, with 21 bases left between them. This CDR3 comprises 18 residues. The germline CDR1 and CDR2 sequences are SEHNR and FQNEAQ (reference sequence). For the CDR3, the DNA is TGTGCCAGCACCTCCGGTTCGATACCAGACACGAACACCGGGGAGCTGTTTTTT. Protein: CASTSGSIPDTNTGELFF. Drawing the rest from reference TRBV7-9 and TRBJ2-2, the complete variable domain is DTGVSQNPRHKITKRGQNVTFRCDPISEHNRLYWYRQTLGQGPEFLTYFQNEAQLEKSRLLSDRFSAERPKGSFSTLEIQRTEQGDSAMYLCASTSGSIPDTNTGELFFGEGSRLTVL.

V is TRBV4-3 and J is TRBJ2-1; D unresolved. The CDR3 consists of 13 residues. V lost 5 bases and J 5 bases, leaving 10 bases between the germline ends. Germline-derived CDR1 and CDR2 are LGHNA and YSLEER. This chain's CDR3 is CASSFLLNNEQFF. The CDR3 DNA is TGCGCCAGCAGCTTTCTTCTTAACAATGAGCAGTTCTTC.

This chain joins TRBV5-1 and TRBJ1-3; D uncertain. CDR1 is SGHRS and CDR2 is YFSETQ in the germline V gene. The CDR3 loop spans 13 amino acids. V lost 0 bases to trimming and J lost 10 bases, with 11 bases between them. CDR3 in DNA: TGCGCCAGCAGCTTGGGAGTCCTGAATACCATATATTTT. Protein sequence: CASSLGVLNTIYF.

The chain carries TRBV6-1 and TRBJ2-1; 7 bases fit TRBD2. CDR3 length equals 15 residues. CDR1 is MNHNS and CDR2 is SASEGT in the germline V gene. J lost 8 bases, V lost 2 bases, and 9 bases had no gene match. CDR3 sequence: CASSESGRGKYEQFF. The CDR3 nucleotides read TGTGCCAGCAGTGAATCGGGGCGGGGGAAATATGAGCAGTTCTTC.

For the CDR3, the DNA is TGTGCCTGGAGCGGGGACAGGGGAACTGAAGCTTTCTTT. It codes for CAWSGDRGTEAFF. V is TRBV30 and J is TRBJ1-1, with 10 nucleotides matching TRBD1. The CDR3 covers 13 residues. V was pared by 3 bases and J by 5 bases, with 3 bases of the junction left unmatched. Germline assignment: CDR1 GTSNPN and CDR2 SVGIG (reference sequence).

The chain links TRBV7-2 to TRBJ1-2; the D is unclear. Trimming removed 2 bases from V and 6 bases from J, with 13 bases in between. This CDR3 has 14 amino acids. The germline V gene has CDR1 SGHTA and CDR2 FQGNSA. In nucleotides, the CDR3 is TGTGCCAGCAGCTTAAATACGGGCGGGGATGGCTACACCTTC. Translating it yields CASSLNTGGDGYTF.

The V and J genes are TRBV7-2 and TRBJ1-2; D unresolved. The CDR3 is 11 residues long. The V and J ends lost 3 bases and 10 bases respectively, with 9 bases between them. Germline V lookup: CDR1 SGHTA, CDR2 FQGNSA. The CDR3 DNA is TGTGCCAGCAGCTTGGGCGGTCCCTACACCTTC. Encoded protein: CASSLGGPYTF.

The chain recombines TRBV9 with TRBJ1-3; D remains unclear. The CDR3 is made up of 15 amino acids. The germline V gene has CDR1 SGDLS and CDR2 YYNGEE. The V and J ends lost 0 bases and 4 bases respectively, with 11 bases between them. This CDR3 is CASSVGEGSGNTIYF. The CDR3 DNA reads TGTGCCAGCAGCGTAGGGGAAGGGAGCGGAAACACCATATATTTT.

V gene TRBV6-5 combines with J gene TRBJ1-4; 10 bases line up with TRBD1. The CDR3 length is 15 residues. From germline, CDR1 is MNHEY and CDR2 SVGAGI. The V segment lost 4 bases and the J segment 7 bases; nucleotides outside the gene matches: 6. The CDR3 DNA reads as TGTGCCAGCAGTTTAGACAGGGGGCCCAGTGAAAAACTGTTTTTT. It translates to CASSLDRGPSEKLFF.

The chain joins TRBV6-5 to TRBJ1-4; D remains ambiguous. Trimming removed 0 bases from V and 0 bases from J, with 8 bases in between. The germline CDR1 and CDR2 sequences are MNHEY and SVGAGI. CDR3 length equals 16 residues. CDR3 coding DNA: TGTGCCAGCAGTTACTCTTCCACGCCAACTAATGAAAAACTGTTTTTT. This gives the protein CASSYSSTPTNEKLFF.

V gene TRBV27 combines with J gene TRBJ2-7; 8 positions match TRBD1. In germline, CDR1 is MNHEY, CDR2 SMNVEV (reference sequence). CDR3 length: 14 amino acids. The trim removed 1 base at V and 6 bases at J, leaving 5 bases unmatched. The CDR3 bases are TGTGCCAGCAGTTTATATGCAGGGGGCGGCGAGCAGTACGTC. It specifies CASSLYAGGGEQYV.

The J gene is TRBJ2-5, the V gene TRBV7-8, with 10 nucleotides matching TRBD2. This CDR3 comprises 15 residues. V trimming: 5 bases; J trimming: 2 bases; junction bases outside the gene matches: 5. Germline V gene data show CDR1 as SGHVS and CDR2 as FQNEAQ. The CDR3 DNA follows: TGTGCCAGCAGCCCCGGACTAGCGGCACAAGAGACCCAGTACTTC. Translated: CASSPGLAAQETQYF.

The chain couples TRBV7-8 to TRBJ1-2; possibly TRBD1 for D (6 bases). Trimming cost V 1 base and J 4 bases, with 13 bases left between them. The CDR3 totals 15 residues. CDR1 and CDR2 (germline): SGHVS, FQNEAQ. In DNA, the CDR3 is TGTGCCAGCAGCTTAGACCACAGGGAATCCTATGGCTACACCTTC. Its translation is CASSLDHRESYGYTF.

V and J are TRBV12-5 and TRBJ2-3; no definite D call. The V and J ends lost 2 bases and 0 bases respectively, with 12 bases between them. The CDR3 length is 16 residues. Germline V CDR1 and CDR2: LGHNT, FRNRAP. In DNA form, the CDR3 reads TGTGCTAGTGGTTTGCAACTACCTACTAGCACAGATACGCAGTATTTT. Amino acids: CASGLQLPTSTDTQYF.

V usage is TRBV4-3 and J usage is TRBJ1-2; 7 bases line up with TRBD1. Germline V gives CDR1 LGHNA, CDR2 YSLEER. J gave up 3 bases and V 3 bases, and 4 bases lay outside the gene matches. The length of the CDR3 is 14 residues. The CDR3 region has the DNA TGCGCCAGCAGCCATAGGGACAGAGACTATGGCTACACCTTC. Amino acids: CASSHRDRDYGYTF.

There are a few counts of this clone. This chain links TRBV7-2 with TRBJ1-6; D remains ambiguous. With 1 base removed from V and 2 bases from J, the gap between germline ends came to 9 bases. The CDR3 covers 16 residues. Germline CDR1 SGHTA, CDR2 FQGNSA. The CDR3 here is CASSLEFHPYNSPLHF. The CDR3 DNA sequence: TGTGCCAGCAGCTTAGAGTTTCATCCCTATAATTCACCCCTCCACTTT.

The chain joins TRBV27 to TRBJ1-4; D not certain. Germline V gene data show CDR1 as MNHEY and CDR2 as SMNVEV (reference sequence). The CDR3 spans 13 residues. Deletions cut 6 bases from V and 4 bases from J, with 9 bases between. The DNA of the CDR3 is TGTGCCAGCAGCCATCAGGTTAATGAAAAACTGTTTTTT. It codes for CASSHQVNEKLFF.

The genes are TRBV12-5 and TRBJ2-6; D might be TRBD1 (5 bases). In germline, CDR1 is LGHNT, CDR2 FRNRAP. V lost 1 base, J lost 0 bases, and 10 bases lay in between. The CDR3 runs 17 residues. In DNA, the CDR3 is TGTGCTAGTGGTTTGGCGACAGCCTCCTCTGGGGCCAACGTCCTGACTTTC. It codes for CASGLATASSGANVLTF.

The chain links TRBV10-3 to TRBJ2-2; no clear D. The germline gives CDR1 ENHRY, CDR2 SYGVKD. Trimming cost V 4 bases and J 2 bases, with 5 bases left between them. This CDR3 region has 13 residues. CDR3 residues: CAISVPNTGELFF. For the CDR3, the DNA is TGTGCCATCAGTGTGCCTAACACCGGGGAGCTGTTTTTT.